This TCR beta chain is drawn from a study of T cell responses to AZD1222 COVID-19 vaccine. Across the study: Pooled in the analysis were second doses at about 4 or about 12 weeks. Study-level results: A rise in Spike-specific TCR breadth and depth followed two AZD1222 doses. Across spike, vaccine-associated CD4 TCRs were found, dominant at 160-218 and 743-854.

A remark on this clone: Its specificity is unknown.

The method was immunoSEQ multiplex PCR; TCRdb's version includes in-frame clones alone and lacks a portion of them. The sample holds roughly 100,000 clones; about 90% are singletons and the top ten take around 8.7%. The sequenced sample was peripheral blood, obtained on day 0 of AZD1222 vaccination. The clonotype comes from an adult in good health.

Here the CDR3 DNA reads TGTGCCAGCAGTCCCCATGACCTTAGTCTTTTCAATGAGCAGTTCTTC. It encodes CASSPHDLSLFNEQFF. V is TRBV2 and J is TRBJ2-1; no definite D call. CDR3 length: 16 amino acids. Trimming took 5 bases from V and 6 from J, leaving 20 bases between them. The V gene's germline CDR1 is SNHLY and CDR2 FYNNEI.